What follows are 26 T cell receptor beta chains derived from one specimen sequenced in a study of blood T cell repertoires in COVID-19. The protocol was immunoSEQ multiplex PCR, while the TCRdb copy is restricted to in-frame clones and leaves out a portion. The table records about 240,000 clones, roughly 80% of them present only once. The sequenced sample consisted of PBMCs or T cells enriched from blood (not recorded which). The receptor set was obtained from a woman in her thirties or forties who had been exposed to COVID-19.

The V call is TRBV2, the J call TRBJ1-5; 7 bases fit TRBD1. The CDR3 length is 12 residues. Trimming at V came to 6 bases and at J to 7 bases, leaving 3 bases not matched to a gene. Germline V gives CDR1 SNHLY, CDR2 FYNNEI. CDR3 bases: TGTGCCAGCAGCGCAGGGGGGCAGCCCCAGCATTTT. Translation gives CASSAGGQPQHF. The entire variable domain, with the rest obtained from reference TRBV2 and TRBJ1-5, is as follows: EPEVTQTPSHQVTQMGQEVILRCVPISNHLYFYWYRQILGQKVEFLVSFYNNEISEKSEIFDDQFSVERPDGSNFTLKIRSTKLEDSAMYFCASSAGGQPQHFGDGTRLSIL.

CDR3 sequence: CASSLGTGIHGYTF. The DNA for the CDR3 is TGTGCCAGCAGCTTAGGGACAGGGATCCATGGCTACACCTTC. This chain connects TRBV7-8 to TRBJ1-2; 8 nucleotides match TRBD1. V was pared by 1 base and J by 6 bases, with 4 bases of the junction left unmatched. The germline CDR1 and CDR2 sequences are SGHVS and FQNEAQ. CDR3 length: 14 residues.

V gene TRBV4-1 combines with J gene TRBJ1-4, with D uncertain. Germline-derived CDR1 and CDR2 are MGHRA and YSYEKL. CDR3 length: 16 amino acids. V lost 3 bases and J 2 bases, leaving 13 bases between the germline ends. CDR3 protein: CASSQRSVWTNEKLFF. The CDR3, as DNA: TGCGCCAGCAGCCAGAGGTCTGTTTGGACTAATGAAAAACTGTTTTTT.

In DNA, the CDR3 is TGTGCCAGCTCACCGTTCGGGGGGCCCACCTACAATGAGCAGTTCTTC. It is translated as CASSPFGGPTYNEQFF. This sequence joins TRBV18 and TRBJ2-1, with D tentatively TRBD2 (7 bases). The germline gives CDR1 KGHSH, CDR2 LQKENI. The CDR3 has 16 amino acids. The ends were cut back, 3 bases at V and 2 bases at J, with 14 bases in the middle.

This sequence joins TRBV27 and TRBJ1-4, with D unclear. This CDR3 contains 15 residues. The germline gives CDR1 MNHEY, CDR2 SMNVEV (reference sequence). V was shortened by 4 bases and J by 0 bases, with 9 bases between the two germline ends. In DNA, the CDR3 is TGTGCCAGCAGTTCTGCCGGGGCAACTAATGAAAAACTGTTTTTT. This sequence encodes CASSSAGATNEKLFF.

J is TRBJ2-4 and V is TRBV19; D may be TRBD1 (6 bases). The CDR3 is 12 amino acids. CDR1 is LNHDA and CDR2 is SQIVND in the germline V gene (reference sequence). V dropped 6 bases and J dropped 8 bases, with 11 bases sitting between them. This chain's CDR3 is CASRPQGHIQYF. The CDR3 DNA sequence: TGTGCCAGTAGACCACAGGGACACATTCAGTACTTC.

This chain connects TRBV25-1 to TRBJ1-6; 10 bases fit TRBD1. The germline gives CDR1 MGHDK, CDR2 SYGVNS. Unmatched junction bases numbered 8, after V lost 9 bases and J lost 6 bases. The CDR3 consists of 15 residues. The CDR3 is CASGTGDVPNSPLHF. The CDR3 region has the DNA TGTGCCAGTGGGACAGGGGATGTCCCTAATTCACCCCTCCACTTT.

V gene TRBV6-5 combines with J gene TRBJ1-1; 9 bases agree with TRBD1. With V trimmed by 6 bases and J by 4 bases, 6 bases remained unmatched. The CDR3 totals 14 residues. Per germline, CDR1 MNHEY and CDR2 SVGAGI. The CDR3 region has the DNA TGTGCCAGCAGATTACAGGGGGCGCGCACTGAAGCTTTCTTT. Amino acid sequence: CASRLQGARTEAFF.

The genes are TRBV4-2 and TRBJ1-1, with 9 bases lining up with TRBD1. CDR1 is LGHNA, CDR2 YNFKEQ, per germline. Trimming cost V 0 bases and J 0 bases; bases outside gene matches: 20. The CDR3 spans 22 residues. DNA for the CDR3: TGTGCCAGCAGCCAAGACCCCTACGGATATGGACAGGGGTGGCCTTTGAACACTGAAGCTTTCTTT. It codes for CASSQDPYGYGQGWPLNTEAFF.

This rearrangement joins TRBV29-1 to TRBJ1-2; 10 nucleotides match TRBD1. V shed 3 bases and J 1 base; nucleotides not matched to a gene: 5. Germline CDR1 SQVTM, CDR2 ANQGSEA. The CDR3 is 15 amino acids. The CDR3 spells CSVDRDRGVNYGYTF. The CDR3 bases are TGCAGCGTTGACCGGGACAGGGGAGTTAACTATGGCTACACCTTC.

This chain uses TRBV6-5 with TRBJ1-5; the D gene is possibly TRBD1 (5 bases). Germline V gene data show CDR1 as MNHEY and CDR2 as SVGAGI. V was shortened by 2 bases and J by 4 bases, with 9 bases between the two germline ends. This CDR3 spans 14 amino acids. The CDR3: CASSYRGPNQPQHF. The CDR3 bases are TGTGCCAGCAGTTACAGGGGCCCTAATCAGCCCCAGCATTTT.

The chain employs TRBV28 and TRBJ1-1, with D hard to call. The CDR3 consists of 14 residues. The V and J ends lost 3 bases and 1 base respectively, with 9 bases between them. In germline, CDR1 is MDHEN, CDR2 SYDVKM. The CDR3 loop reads CASSFFTANTEAFF. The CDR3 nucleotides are TGTGCCAGCAGTTTTTTCACAGCGAACACTGAAGCTTTCTTT.

CDR3 region: CASSIRGAREKLFF. The CDR3, as DNA: TGTGCCAGTAGTATCCGGGGGGCGCGGGAAAAACTGTTTTTT. The rearrangement uses TRBV19 and TRBJ1-4, with D perhaps TRBD1 (6 bases). Trimming shortened V by 3 bases and J by 8 bases, and 13 bases separated the two germline ends. Germline V gene sequence: CDR1 LNHDA, CDR2 SQIVND (reference sequence). The CDR3 totals 14 residues.

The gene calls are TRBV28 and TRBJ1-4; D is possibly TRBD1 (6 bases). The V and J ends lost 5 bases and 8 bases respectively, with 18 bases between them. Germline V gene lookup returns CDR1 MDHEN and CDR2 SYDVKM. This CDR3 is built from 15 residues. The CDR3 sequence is CASSTTGHRGEKLFF. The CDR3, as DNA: TGTGCCAGCAGTACGACAGGCCATAGGGGGGAAAAACTGTTTTTT.

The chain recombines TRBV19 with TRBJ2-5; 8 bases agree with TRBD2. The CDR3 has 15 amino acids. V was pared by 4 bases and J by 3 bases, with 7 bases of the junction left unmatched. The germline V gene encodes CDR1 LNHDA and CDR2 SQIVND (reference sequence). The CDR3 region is CASSTAWRGEETQYF. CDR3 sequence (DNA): TGTGCCAGTAGTACAGCCTGGCGGGGGGAAGAGACCCAGTACTTC.

The CDR3 sequence is CASNLGQGVSEWYGYTF. The CDR3, as DNA: TGTGCCAGCAATCTCGGACAGGGAGTCTCCGAGTGGTATGGCTACACCTTC. This chain joins TRBV27 and TRBJ1-2; TRBD1 matches at 8 bases. Germline loops: CDR1 MNHEY, CDR2 SMNVEV (reference sequence). The V segment lost 7 bases and the J segment 5 bases; nucleotides outside the gene matches: 18. This CDR3 region has 17 residues.

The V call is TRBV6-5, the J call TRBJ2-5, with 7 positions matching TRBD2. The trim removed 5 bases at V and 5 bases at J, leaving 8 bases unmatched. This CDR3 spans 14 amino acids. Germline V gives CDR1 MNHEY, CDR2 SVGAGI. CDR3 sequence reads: CASSNRGGWETQYF. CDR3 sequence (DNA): TGTGCCAGCAGTAATAGGGGAGGGTGGGAGACCCAGTACTTC.

CDR3 DNA: TGCAGCGTTGCCGGACCCGGGACAGGGGTCGAAAAACTGTTTTTT. Its protein product is CSVAGPGTGVEKLFF. The chain couples TRBV29-1 to TRBJ1-4, with 10 nucleotides matching TRBD1. This CDR3 has 15 residues. The germline gives CDR1 SQVTM, CDR2 ANQGSEA. The ends lost 4 bases at V and 8 bases at J; junction bases unmatched: 10.

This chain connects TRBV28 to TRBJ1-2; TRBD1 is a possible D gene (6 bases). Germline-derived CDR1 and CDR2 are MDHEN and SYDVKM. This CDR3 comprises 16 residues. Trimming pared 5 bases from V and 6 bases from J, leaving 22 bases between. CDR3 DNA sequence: TGTGCCAGCAGTCCACCCCAGATACACAGGGAAGATGGCTACACCTTC. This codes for CASSPPQIHREDGYTF.

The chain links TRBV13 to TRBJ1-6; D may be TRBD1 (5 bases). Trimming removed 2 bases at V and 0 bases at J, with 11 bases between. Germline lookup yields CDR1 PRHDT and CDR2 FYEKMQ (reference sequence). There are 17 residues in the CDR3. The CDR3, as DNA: TGTGCCAGCAGCTTAAGGGGAAGGAGCTCCTATAATTCACCCCTCCACTTT. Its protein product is CASSLRGRSSYNSPLHF.

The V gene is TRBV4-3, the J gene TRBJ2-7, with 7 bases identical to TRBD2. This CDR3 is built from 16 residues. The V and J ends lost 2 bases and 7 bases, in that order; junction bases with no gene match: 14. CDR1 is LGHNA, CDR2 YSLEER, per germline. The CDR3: CASSQTLGTTSLEQYF. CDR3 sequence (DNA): TGCGCCAGCAGCCAAACGCTTGGGACTACTAGCCTGGAGCAGTACTTC.

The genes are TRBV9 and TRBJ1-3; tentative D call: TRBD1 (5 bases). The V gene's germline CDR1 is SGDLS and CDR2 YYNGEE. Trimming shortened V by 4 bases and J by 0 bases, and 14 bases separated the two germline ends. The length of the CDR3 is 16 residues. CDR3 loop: CASSPRQSHSGNTIYF. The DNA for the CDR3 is TGTGCCAGCAGCCCCCGACAGAGCCACTCTGGAAACACCATATATTTT.

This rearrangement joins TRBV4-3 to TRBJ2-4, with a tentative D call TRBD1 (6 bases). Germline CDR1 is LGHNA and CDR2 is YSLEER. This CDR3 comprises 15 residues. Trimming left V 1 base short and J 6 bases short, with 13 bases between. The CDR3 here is CASSQAQGRRNIQYF. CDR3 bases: TGCGCCAGCAGCCAAGCCCAGGGGCGCAGAAACATTCAGTACTTC.

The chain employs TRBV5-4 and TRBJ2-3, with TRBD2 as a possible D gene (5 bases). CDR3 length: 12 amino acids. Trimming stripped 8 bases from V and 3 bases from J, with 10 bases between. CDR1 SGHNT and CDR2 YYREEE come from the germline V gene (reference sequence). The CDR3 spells CASNWETDTQYF. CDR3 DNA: TGTGCCAGTAATTGGGAGACAGATACGCAGTATTTT.

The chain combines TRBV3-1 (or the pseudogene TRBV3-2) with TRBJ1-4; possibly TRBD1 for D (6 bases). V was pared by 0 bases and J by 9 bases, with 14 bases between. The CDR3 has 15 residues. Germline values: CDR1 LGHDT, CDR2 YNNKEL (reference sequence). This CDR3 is CASSQDHVGQKKLFF. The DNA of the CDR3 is TGTGCCAGCAGCCAAGATCACGTGGGACAAAAAAAACTGTTTTTT.

For the CDR3, the DNA is TGTGCCAGCAGTCGGACTAACAAAGAGACCCAGTACTTC. The encoded protein is CASSRTNKETQYF. The chain carries TRBV2 and TRBJ2-5; D might be TRBD2 (6 bases). CDR3 size: 13 residues. Germline CDR1 reads SNHLY; CDR2 reads FYNNEI. Trimming took off 5 bases at V and 3 bases at J, with 10 bases between the two ends.